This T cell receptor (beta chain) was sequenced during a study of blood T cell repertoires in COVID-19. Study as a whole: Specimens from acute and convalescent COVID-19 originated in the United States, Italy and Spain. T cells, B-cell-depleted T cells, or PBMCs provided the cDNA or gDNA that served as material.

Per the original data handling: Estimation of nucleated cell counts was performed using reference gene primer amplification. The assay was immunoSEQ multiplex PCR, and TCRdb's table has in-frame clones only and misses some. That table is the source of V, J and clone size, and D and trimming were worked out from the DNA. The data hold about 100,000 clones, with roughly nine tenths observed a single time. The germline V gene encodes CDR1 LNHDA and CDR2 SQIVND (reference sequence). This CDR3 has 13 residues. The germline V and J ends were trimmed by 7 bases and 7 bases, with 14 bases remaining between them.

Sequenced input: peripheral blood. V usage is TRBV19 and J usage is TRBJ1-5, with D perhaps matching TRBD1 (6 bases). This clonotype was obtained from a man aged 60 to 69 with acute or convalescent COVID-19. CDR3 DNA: TGTGCCAGTAAAACACGGGGGGGCCAGCCCCAGCATTTT. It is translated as CASKTRGGQPQHF. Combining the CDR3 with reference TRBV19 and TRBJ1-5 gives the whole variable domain DGGITQSPKYLFRKEGQNVTLSCEQNLNHDAMYWYRQDPGQGLRLIYYSQIVNDFQKGDIAEGYSVSREKKESFPLTVTSAQKNPTAFYLCASKTRGGQPQHFGDGTRLSIL.